One and the same sample provided the 17 T cell receptor beta chains below, sequenced in a study of low-dose radiotherapy and immunotherapy resistance in tumors. Primers targeting TRAV and TRBV primed first-strand cDNA, covering alpha and beta chains. A constant-region primer paired with the V-primer adapter amplified TCRs over approximately 18 PCR cycles. TCRdb independently ran MiXCR on the reads; one entry per CDR3 protein. The table records 40,000 or so distinct CDR3 sequences, roughly a third of them present only once. Time point: before trial treatment. This material consisted of PBMCs, taken before treatment. These receptors were obtained from a male donor with gallbladder cancer.

Many counts were recorded for this clonotype. It is unclear where the CDR3 begins or ends on the DNA, so no DNA is shown, and the CDR3 is as TCRdb lists it. The chain joins TRBV7-9 to TRBJ1-1. Looked up from germline, CDR1 is SEHNR and CDR2 is FQNEAQ (reference sequence). The length of the CDR3 is 14 amino acids, counting both ends. The CDR3 protein is CASTRLSLDTEAFF.

This chain connects TRBV14 to TRBJ2-1; 9 bases agree with TRBD2. The CDR3 is 16 amino acids. Per the germline V gene, CDR1 is SGHDN and CDR2 is FVKESK. V was clipped by 0 bases and J by 6 bases; unmatched bases: 6. The CDR3 is CASSQDLLAGTNEQFF. Written as DNA, the CDR3 is TGTGCCAGCAGCCAAGATTTGCTAGCGGGAACCAATGAGCAGTTCTTC.

This chain connects TRBV6-2 or TRBV6-3 to TRBJ2-7; D gene unclear. Germline V gene sequence: CDR1 MNHEY, CDR2 SVGEGT. V was clipped by 2 bases and J by 0 bases, with 2 bases between them. The CDR3 contains 12 residues. This CDR3 reads CASSYSSYEQYF. The CDR3 DNA is TGTGCCAGCAGTTACAGCTCCTACGAGCAGTACTTC.

This clonotype appeared many times. The chain's CDR3 is CASRNRENEQFF. CDR3 coding DNA: TGTGCCAGCAGAAACAGGGAAAATGAGCAGTTCTTC. The chain couples TRBV25-1 to TRBJ2-1; D is perhaps TRBD1 (6 bases). CDR3 length: 12 residues. The germline CDR1 and CDR2 sequences are MGHDK and SYGVNS. V was pared by 6 bases and J by 7 bases, with 10 bases between.

This clonotype was recorded many times. V usage is TRBV19 and J usage is TRBJ2-4, with D hard to call. V gave up 0 bases and J gave up 1 base, with 7 bases separating them. The CDR3 runs 15 residues. From germline, CDR1 is LNHDA and CDR2 SQIVND (reference sequence). CDR3 in DNA: TGTGCCAGTAGTATAGATCGGGTTGCCAAAAACATTCAGTACTTC. Translating gives CASSIDRVAKNIQYF.

This clonotype has at least ten counts. V and J are TRBV28 and TRBJ1-5, with D maybe TRBD1 (6 bases). CDR1 is MDHEN and CDR2 is SYDVKM in the germline V gene. The V and J ends lost 1 base and 9 bases respectively, with 10 bases between them. This CDR3 contains 13 residues. CDR3 residues: CASSLFKGGPQHF. CDR3 bases: TGTGCCAGCAGTTTATTTAAAGGGGGGCCCCAGCATTTT.

This clonotype appeared many times. The V gene is TRBV6-2 or TRBV6-3, the J gene TRBJ1-1; D gene uncertain. The CDR3 loop spans 14 amino acids. V lost 6 bases and J lost 0, with 11 bases in between. Germline V CDR1 and CDR2: MNHEY, SVGEGT. The CDR3 region is CASRNDPMNTEAFF. CDR3 DNA: TGTGCCAGCAGAAATGACCCGATGAACACTGAAGCTTTCTTT.

This clonotype has ten or more counts. The gene calls are TRBV5-1 and TRBJ1-5; 8 bases are a match to TRBD1. The germline gives CDR1 SGHRS, CDR2 YFSETQ. CDR3 length: 15 amino acids. Losses at the gene ends were 3 bases for V and 6 bases for J; bases not matched to a gene: 8. The CDR3 sequence is CASSSGSGGGQPQHF. The CDR3, as DNA: TGCGCCAGCAGCTCTGGGTCAGGGGGCGGTCAGCCCCAGCATTTT. The full variable domain, in which reference TRBV5-1 and TRBJ1-5 provide the parts outside the CDR3, is KAGVTQTPRYLIKTRGQQVTLSCSPISGHRSVSWYQQTPGQGLQFLFEYFSETQRNKGNFPGRFSGRQFSNSRSEMNVSTLELGDSALYLCASSSGSGGGQPQHFGDGTRLSIL.

This clonotype was counted between two and nine times. This sequence may be a read error, since a much larger clone differs from it by one base. Likely a read error: the CDR3 ends without its conserved phenylalanine or tryptophan. No DNA is shown, since the ends of the CDR3 on it are uncertain; the CDR3 is the one TCRdb lists. The chain uses TRBV20-1 and TRBJ2-7; the table's D call, TRBD2, has no DNA check behind it. The CDR3 is 13 residues long, ends included. Germline values: CDR1 DFQATT, CDR2 SNEGSKA (reference sequence). The CDR3 reads CSADYRALRREYS.

This clonotype was observed a few times. This chain joins TRBV5-6 and TRBJ1-3; D uncertain. CDR1 is SGHDT, CDR2 YYEEEE, per germline. Trimming stripped 1 base from V and 5 bases from J, with 13 bases between. The CDR3 is made up of 15 amino acids. CDR3: CASSLRSAVRNTIYF. The CDR3, as DNA: TGTGCCAGCAGCTTGAGGTCGGCAGTGCGAAACACCATATATTTT. Combining the CDR3 with reference TRBV5-6 and TRBJ1-3 gives the whole variable domain DAGVTQSPTHLIKTRGQQVTLRCSPKSGHDTVSWYQQALGQGPQFIFQYYEEEERQRGNFPDRFSGHQFPNYSSELNVNALLLGDSALYLCASSLRSAVRNTIYFGEGSWLTVV.

This clonotype was picked up many times. The J gene is TRBJ2-5, the V gene TRBV23-1; TRBD2 agrees at 7 bases. TRBV23-1 counts as an open reading frame of uncertain function. The CDR3 spans 14 residues. Trimming cost V 6 bases and J 3 bases; bases outside gene matches: 7. The CDR3 protein is CASSTRAGEETQYF. DNA for the CDR3: TGCGCCAGCAGCACAAGGGCGGGAGAAGAGACCCAGTACTTC.

This clonotype was recorded many times. V usage is TRBV27 and J usage is TRBJ1-5, with no clear D. With 4 bases removed from V and 4 bases from J, the gap between germline ends came to 14 bases. Germline-derived CDR1 and CDR2 are MNHEY and SMNVEV (reference sequence). CDR3 length equals 15 residues. As DNA, the CDR3 is TGTGCCAGCAGTTGGTTGGCAGGCGGGAATCAGCCCCAGCATTTT. Protein: CASSWLAGGNQPQHF.

This clonotype was found many times. The rearrangement links TRBV7-8 to TRBJ2-7, with D uncertain. Trimming took off 4 bases at V and 0 bases at J, with 13 bases between the two ends. Germline CDR1 SGHVS, CDR2 FQNEAQ. The CDR3 runs 15 residues. CDR3 in amino acids: CASSSRTSYSYEQYF. The CDR3 DNA reads TGTGCCAGCAGCTCTCGGACGTCTTACTCCTACGAGCAGTACTTC.

This clonotype was recorded many times. J is TRBJ1-2 and V is TRBV28; D remains ambiguous. V was cut by 6 bases and J by 3 bases, with 14 bases left in between. Germline CDR1 and CDR2: MDHEN and SYDVKM. This CDR3 spans 14 amino acids. This CDR3 is CASSLKGGHYGYTF. CDR3 bases: TGTGCCAGCAGCCTGAAAGGCGGACACTATGGCTACACCTTC.

This clonotype has ten or more counts. The V call is TRBV5-1, the J call TRBJ2-1; no reliable D call. The CDR3 spans 12 residues. The V end lost 0 bases, the J end lost 7 bases, and 5 bases lay between the germline ends. Germline lookup yields CDR1 SGHRS and CDR2 YFSETQ. The CDR3 DNA is TGCGCCAGCAGCTTGGAAGTTAATGAGCAGTTCTTC. Its protein product is CASSLEVNEQFF. Filled out from reference TRBV5-1 and TRBJ2-1, the complete variable domain reads KAGVTQTPRYLIKTRGQQVTLSCSPISGHRSVSWYQQTPGQGLQFLFEYFSETQRNKGNFPGRFSGRQFSNSRSEMNVSTLELGDSALYLCASSLEVNEQFFGPGTRLTVL.

This rearrangement joins TRBV30 to TRBJ2-3; D uncertain. Looked up from germline, CDR1 is GTSNPN and CDR2 is SVGIG (reference sequence). V was clipped by 3 bases and J by 2 bases, with 6 bases between them. This CDR3 spans 12 amino acids. The CDR3 sequence is CAWRKDTDTQYF. Written as DNA, the CDR3 is TGTGCCTGGAGGAAGGACACAGATACGCAGTATTTT. The full variable domain, its missing parts supplied by reference TRBV30 and TRBJ2-3, is SQTIHQWPATLVQPVGSPLSLECTVEGTSNPNLYWYRQAAGRGLQLLFYSVGIGQISSEVPQNLSASRPQDRQFILSSKKLLLSDSGFYLCAWRKDTDTQYFGPGTRLTVL.

The table lists this clonotype with many counts. The gene calls are TRBV12-3 or TRBV12-4 and TRBJ2-6, with D hard to call. This CDR3 comprises 14 residues. Trimming cost V 5 bases and J 0 bases, with 5 bases left between them. CDR3 in DNA: TGTGCCAGCAGTGCCCTCTCTGGGGCCAACGTCCTGACTTTC. It yields the protein CASSALSGANVLTF.